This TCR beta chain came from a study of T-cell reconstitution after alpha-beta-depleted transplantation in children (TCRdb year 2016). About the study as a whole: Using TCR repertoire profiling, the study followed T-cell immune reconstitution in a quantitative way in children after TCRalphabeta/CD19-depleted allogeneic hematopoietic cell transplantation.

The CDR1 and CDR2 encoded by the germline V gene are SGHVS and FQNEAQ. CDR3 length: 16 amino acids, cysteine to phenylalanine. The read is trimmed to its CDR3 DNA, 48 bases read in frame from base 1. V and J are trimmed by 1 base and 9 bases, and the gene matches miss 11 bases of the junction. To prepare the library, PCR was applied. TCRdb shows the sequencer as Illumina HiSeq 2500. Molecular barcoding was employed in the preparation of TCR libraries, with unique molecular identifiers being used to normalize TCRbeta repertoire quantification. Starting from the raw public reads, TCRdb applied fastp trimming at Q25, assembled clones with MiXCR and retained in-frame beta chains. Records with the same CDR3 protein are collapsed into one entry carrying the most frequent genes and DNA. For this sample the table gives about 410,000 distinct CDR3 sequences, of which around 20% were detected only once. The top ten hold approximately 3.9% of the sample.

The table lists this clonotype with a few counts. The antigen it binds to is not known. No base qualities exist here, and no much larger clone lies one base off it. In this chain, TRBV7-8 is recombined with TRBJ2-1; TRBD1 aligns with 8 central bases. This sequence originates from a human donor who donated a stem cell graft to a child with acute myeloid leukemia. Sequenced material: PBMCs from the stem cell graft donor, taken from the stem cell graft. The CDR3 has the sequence CASSLVRTGTLGEQFF. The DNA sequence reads TGTGCCAGCAGCTTAGTTCGGACAGGGACTTTGGGTGAGCAGTTCTTC.